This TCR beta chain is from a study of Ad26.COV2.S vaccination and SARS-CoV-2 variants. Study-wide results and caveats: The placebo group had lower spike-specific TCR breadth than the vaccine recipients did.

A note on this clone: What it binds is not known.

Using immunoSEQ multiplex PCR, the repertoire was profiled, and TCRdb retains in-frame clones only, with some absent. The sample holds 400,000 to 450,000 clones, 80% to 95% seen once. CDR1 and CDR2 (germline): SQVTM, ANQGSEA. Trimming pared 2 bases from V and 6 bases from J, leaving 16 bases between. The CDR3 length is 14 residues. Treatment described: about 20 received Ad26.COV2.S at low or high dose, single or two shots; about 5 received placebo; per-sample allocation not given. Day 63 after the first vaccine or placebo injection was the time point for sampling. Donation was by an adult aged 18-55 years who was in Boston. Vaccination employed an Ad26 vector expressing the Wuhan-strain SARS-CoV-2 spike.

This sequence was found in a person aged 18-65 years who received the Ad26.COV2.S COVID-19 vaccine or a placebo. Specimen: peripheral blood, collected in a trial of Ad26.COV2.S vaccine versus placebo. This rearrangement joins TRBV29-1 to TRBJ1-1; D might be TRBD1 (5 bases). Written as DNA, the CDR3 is TGCAGCGTTGAACTCAGAGGGGTAGGGCCTGAAGCTTTCTTT. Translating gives CSVELRGVGPEAFF. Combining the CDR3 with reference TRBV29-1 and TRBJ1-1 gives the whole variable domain SAVISQKPSRDICQRGTSLTIQCQVDSQVTMMFWYRQQPGQSLTLIATANQGSEATYESGFVIDKFPISRPNLTFSTLTVSNMSPEDSSIYLCSVELRGVGPEAFFGQGTRLTVV.